The clone carrying this T cell receptor beta chain was detected many times. No antigen is known for it. The data were obtained in a study of T cells after yellow fever vaccination. Study-level findings and limits: When the response was secondary, it was weaker but reached its peak faster, day 5 versus 15. Contaminating bulk clonotypes could be abundant in FACS-sorted repertoires.

TCRdb recomputed calls from the 5' RACE reads with MiXCR, one row per CDR3 protein. The repertoire holds roughly 65,000 distinct CDR3 sequences, approximately 5% seen once, with about 2% in the top ten. The sample was CD4+ T cells sorted from PBMCs, taken about 2 weeks after the first yellow fever vaccination. The receptor's source is a man between 18 and 35 years old who received the YFV17D yellow fever vaccine.

Written as DNA, the CDR3 is TGTGCCAGCAGCTCACCCCTGAAGGGGAACTATGGCTACACCTTC. It encodes CASSSPLKGNYGYTF. This rearrangement joins TRBV5-6 to TRBJ1-2, with a weak D call TRBD1 (5 bases). Germline V gene sequence: CDR1 SGHDT, CDR2 YYEEEE. The CDR3 totals 15 residues. V shed 3 bases and J shed 2 bases, with 14 bases lying between them.